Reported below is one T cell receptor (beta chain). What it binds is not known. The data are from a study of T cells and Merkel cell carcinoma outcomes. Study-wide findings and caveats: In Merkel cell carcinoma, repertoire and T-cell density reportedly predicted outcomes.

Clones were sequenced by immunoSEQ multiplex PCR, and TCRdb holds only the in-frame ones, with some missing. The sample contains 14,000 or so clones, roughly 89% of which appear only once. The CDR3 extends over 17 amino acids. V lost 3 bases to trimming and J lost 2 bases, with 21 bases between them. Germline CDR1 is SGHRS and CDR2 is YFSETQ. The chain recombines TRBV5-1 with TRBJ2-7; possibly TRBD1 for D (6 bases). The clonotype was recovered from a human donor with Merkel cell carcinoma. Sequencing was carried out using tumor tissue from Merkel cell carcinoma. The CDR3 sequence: CASSSTKGQQTTYEQYF. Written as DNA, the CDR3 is TGCGCCAGCAGCTCCACAAAAGGACAGCAAACCACCTACGAGCAGTACTTC. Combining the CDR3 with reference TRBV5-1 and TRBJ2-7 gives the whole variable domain KAGVTQTPRYLIKTRGQQVTLSCSPISGHRSVSWYQQTPGQGLQFLFEYFSETQRNKGNFPGRFSGRQFSNSRSEMNVSTLELGDSALYLCASSSTKGQQTTYEQYFGPGTRLTVT.